This is a list of T cell receptor beta chains from one sample in a study of shared clonotypes between healthy human individuals. Libraries were prepared by immunoSEQ multiplex PCR; TCRdb keeps only in-frame clonotypes and omits some of them. Of some 2 million clones listed, over 85% are singletons. The sequenced sample was naive CD8+ T cells sorted from blood. The receptors were sampled from a man aged 18 to 35 in good health. Both conserved end residues are part of each CDR3. D genes are given only for firm matches. Some rows mark clone size as missing; the rest say once, few, many or name a class of expanded clone.

v_gene: TRBV19; j_gene: TRBJ2-1; d_gene: -; abundance: -; CDR3aa: CASSIDTEEEQFF; CDR3nt: TGTGCCAGTAGTATAGATACGGAGGAAGAGCAGTTCTTC
v_gene: TRBV4-3; j_gene: TRBJ2-3; d_gene: -; abundance: -; CDR3aa: CASSQDLPGGTDTQYF; CDR3nt: TGCGCCAGCAGCCAAGATCTTCCGGGAGGCACAGATACGCAGTATTTT
v_gene: TRBV2; j_gene: TRBJ2-4; d_gene: TRBD1; abundance: -; CDR3aa: CASSVIGTGAKNIQYF; CDR3nt: TGTGCCAGCAGTGTAATTGGGACAGGGGCCAAAAACATTCAGTACTTC
v_gene: TRBV30; j_gene: TRBJ1-1; d_gene: -; abundance: -; CDR3aa: CAWSRGRTNTEAFF; CDR3nt: TGTGCCTGGAGTAGAGGACGGACGAACACTGAAGCTTTCTTT
v_gene: TRBV10-3; j_gene: TRBJ2-1; d_gene: -; abundance: -; CDR3aa: CAISESSYNEQFF; CDR3nt: TGTGCCATCAGTGAGAGCTCCTACAATGAGCAGTTCTTC
v_gene: TRBV7-9; j_gene: TRBJ2-7; d_gene: TRBD1; abundance: once; CDR3aa: CASTPPGPGGSYEQYF; CDR3nt: TGTGCCAGCACCCCTCCGGGGCCAGGGGGCTCCTACGAGCAGTACTTC
v_gene: TRBV9; j_gene: TRBJ2-1; d_gene: TRBD2; abundance: -; CDR3aa: CASSVATGLAGVHNEQFF; CDR3nt: TGTGCCAGCAGCGTAGCTACGGGACTAGCGGGGGTTCACAATGAGCAGTTCTTC
v_gene: TRBV7-9; j_gene: TRBJ1-2; d_gene: TRBD1; abundance: -; CDR3aa: CASSQAGTGSNYGYTF; CDR3nt: TGTGCCAGCAGCCAAGCCGGGACAGGGAGTAACTATGGCTACACCTTC
v_gene: TRBV6-5; j_gene: TRBJ2-3; d_gene: TRBD2; abundance: -; CDR3aa: CASSTGTSLTDTQYF; CDR3nt: TGTGCCAGCAGTACCGGGACTAGCCTAACAGATACGCAGTATTTT
v_gene: TRBV12-5; j_gene: TRBJ2-1; d_gene: TRBD2; abundance: -; CDR3aa: CASGPTSGEYNEQFF; CDR3nt: TGTGCTAGTGGCCCGACTAGCGGAGAGTACAATGAGCAGTTCTTC
v_gene: TRBV7-9; j_gene: TRBJ1-1; d_gene: -; abundance: -; CDR3aa: CASTSTTFWNTEAFF; CDR3nt: TGTGCCAGCACCAGTACTACGTTCTGGAACACTGAAGCTTTCTTT
v_gene: TRBV27; j_gene: TRBJ2-3; d_gene: -; abundance: -; CDR3aa: CASSLSIGGSDTQYF; CDR3nt: TGTGCCAGCAGTTTATCGATCGGGGGATCAGATACGCAGTATTTT
v_gene: TRBV19; j_gene: TRBJ1-2; d_gene: -; abundance: -; CDR3aa: CASSTTGGVDYWSYGYTF; CDR3nt: TGTGCCAGTAGTACCACGGGGGGCGTTGACTACTGGAGCTATGGCTACACCTTC
v_gene: TRBV2; j_gene: TRBJ1-3; d_gene: -; abundance: -; CDR3aa: CASSGGPRLSGNTIYF; CDR3nt: TGTGCCAGCAGTGGCGGGCCTCGCCTCTCTGGAAACACCATATATTTT
v_gene: TRBV12-5; j_gene: TRBJ2-7; d_gene: -; abundance: once; CDR3aa: CASGPGPPMSYEQYF; CDR3nt: TGTGCTAGTGGCCCCGGGCCCCCCATGTCCTACGAGCAGTACTTC
v_gene: TRBV7-3; j_gene: TRBJ2-7; d_gene: -; abundance: -; CDR3aa: CASSLAAATYEQYF; CDR3nt: TGTGCCAGCAGCCTCGCGGCAGCTACGTACGAGCAGTACTTC
v_gene: TRBV2; j_gene: TRBJ1-2; d_gene: -; abundance: once; CDR3aa: CASSEGAGGYTF; CDR3nt: TGTGCCAGCAGTGAGGGGGCAGGCGGCTACACCTTC
v_gene: TRBV5-1; j_gene: TRBJ1-1; d_gene: TRBD1; abundance: -; CDR3aa: CASSLRGTGTGVNGGETEAFF; CDR3nt: TGCGCCAGCAGCTTGCGGGGGACGGGGACAGGGGTGAACGGTGGCGAAACTGAAGCTTTCTTT
v_gene: TRBV30; j_gene: TRBJ1-3; d_gene: -; abundance: -; CDR3aa: CAWSVQGGDTIYF; CDR3nt: TGTGCCTGGAGTGTACAGGGTGGCGACACCATATATTTT
v_gene: TRBV27; j_gene: TRBJ2-7; d_gene: TRBD1; abundance: -; CDR3aa: CASSWAQGNSYEQYF; CDR3nt: TGTGCCAGCAGTTGGGCACAGGGGAACTCCTACGAGCAGTACTTC
v_gene: TRBV14; j_gene: TRBJ2-7; d_gene: -; abundance: -; CDR3aa: CASSQGRNSYEQYF; CDR3nt: TGTGCCAGCAGCCAAGGACGGAACTCCTACGAGCAGTACTTC
v_gene: TRBV27; j_gene: TRBJ2-7; d_gene: -; abundance: -; CDR3aa: CASSLSQGDYEQYF; CDR3nt: TGTGCCAGCAGTTTATCTCAGGGTGACTACGAGCAGTACTTC
v_gene: TRBV11-2; j_gene: TRBJ2-3; d_gene: TRBD2; abundance: -; CDR3aa: CASSLEGGGVPTDTQYF; CDR3nt: TGTGCCAGCAGCTTAGAGGGGGGGGGTGTTCCCACAGATACGCAGTATTTT
v_gene: TRBV27; j_gene: TRBJ2-7; d_gene: -; abundance: -; CDR3aa: CASSLLGSEQYF; CDR3nt: TGTGCCAGCAGTTTATTGGGGAGCGAGCAGTACTTC
v_gene: TRBV4-3; j_gene: TRBJ1-6; d_gene: -; abundance: -; CDR3aa: CASSQDGGNSPLHF; CDR3nt: TGCGCCAGCAGCCAAGACGGTGGAAATTCACCCCTCCACTTT
v_gene: TRBV6-6; j_gene: TRBJ2-7; d_gene: TRBD1; abundance: -; CDR3aa: CASSYMGTADYEQYF; CDR3nt: TGTGCCAGCAGTTACATGGGGACAGCAGACTACGAGCAGTACTTC
v_gene: TRBV7-2; j_gene: TRBJ2-7; d_gene: -; abundance: -; CDR3aa: CASSSVREDYEQYF; CDR3nt: TGTGCCAGCAGCTCTGTGCGAGAAGACTACGAGCAGTACTTC
v_gene: TRBV2; j_gene: TRBJ1-5; d_gene: TRBD1; abundance: -; CDR3aa: CASSPGPGQGEYSNQPQHF; CDR3nt: TGTGCCAGCAGCCCTGGGCCGGGACAGGGAGAGTATAGCAATCAGCCCCAGCATTTT
v_gene: TRBV13; j_gene: TRBJ1-4; d_gene: -; abundance: -; CDR3aa: CASSTSGGTALLGKLFF; CDR3nt: TGTGCCAGCAGCACATCCGGGGGGACGGCCCTTCTGGGAAAACTGTTTTTT
v_gene: TRBV5-5; j_gene: TRBJ2-7; d_gene: -; abundance: -; CDR3aa: CASSLEGTEQYF; CDR3nt: TGTGCCAGCAGCTTGGAAGGGACCGAGCAGTACTTC
v_gene: TRBV28; j_gene: TRBJ1-5; d_gene: TRBD1; abundance: once; CDR3aa: CASSVDRGGNQPQHF; CDR3nt: TGTGCCAGCAGTGTGGACAGGGGAGGCAATCAGCCCCAGCATTTT
v_gene: TRBV9; j_gene: TRBJ1-2; d_gene: -; abundance: -; CDR3aa: CASSVVPPALNGYTF; CDR3nt: TGTGCCAGCAGCGTAGTCCCCCCCGCCCTTAATGGCTACACCTTC
v_gene: TRBV4-1; j_gene: TRBJ2-2; d_gene: TRBD1; abundance: -; CDR3aa: CASSQDLLDREDTGELFF; CDR3nt: TGCGCCAGCAGCCAAGATCTCCTGGACAGGGAGGACACCGGGGAGCTGTTTTTT
v_gene: TRBV29-1; j_gene: TRBJ2-7; d_gene: -; abundance: -; CDR3aa: CSVAKVVRPFYEQYF; CDR3nt: TGCAGCGTCGCCAAGGTGGTCAGGCCGTTCTACGAGCAGTACTTC
v_gene: TRBV19; j_gene: TRBJ2-7; d_gene: -; abundance: -; CDR3aa: CASSVTGGETYEQYF; CDR3nt: TGTGCCAGTAGTGTCACGGGGGGCGAAACCTACGAGCAGTACTTC
v_gene: TRBV6-6; j_gene: TRBJ1-1; d_gene: -; abundance: -; CDR3aa: CASSPQQPDAFF; CDR3nt: TGTGCCAGCAGTCCGCAGCAGCCTGACGCTTTCTTT
v_gene: TRBV7-9; j_gene: TRBJ2-3; d_gene: -; abundance: -; CDR3aa: CARDGGAMDTQYF; CDR3nt: TGTGCCCGCGACGGCGGGGCTATGGATACGCAGTATTTT
v_gene: TRBV6-5; j_gene: TRBJ1-3; d_gene: TRBD1; abundance: once; CDR3aa: CASSSGTEAAGNTIYF; CDR3nt: TGTGCCAGCAGTTCCGGGACAGAGGCCGCTGGAAACACCATATATTTT
v_gene: TRBV27; j_gene: TRBJ1-2; d_gene: TRBD1; abundance: -; CDR3aa: CASSPGQGAAYGYTF; CDR3nt: TGTGCCAGCAGTCCGGGACAGGGGGCGGCATATGGCTACACCTTC
v_gene: TRBV7-2; j_gene: TRBJ1-2; d_gene: TRBD1; abundance: -; CDR3aa: CASSSPSHRGGSDYGYTF; CDR3nt: TGTGCCAGCAGTTCCCCGAGTCACAGGGGGGGAAGTGACTATGGCTACACCTTC
v_gene: TRBV30; j_gene: TRBJ2-1; d_gene: -; abundance: -; CDR3aa: CAWSYGRAYNEQFF; CDR3nt: TGTGCCTGGAGTTACGGCAGGGCCTACAATGAGCAGTTCTTC
v_gene: TRBV6-5; j_gene: TRBJ1-1; d_gene: -; abundance: -; CDR3aa: CASSYEGYGTEAFF; CDR3nt: TGTGCCAGCAGTTACGAAGGGTACGGCACTGAAGCTTTCTTT
v_gene: TRBV7-2; j_gene: TRBJ1-2; d_gene: -; abundance: -; CDR3aa: CASSKGFEGGGYTF; CDR3nt: TGTGCCAGCAGCAAAGGTTTCGAAGGAGGTGGCTACACCTTC
v_gene: TRBV7-9; j_gene: TRBJ2-1; d_gene: TRBD1; abundance: -; CDR3aa: CASSPTTGQGLGEQFF; CDR3nt: TGTGCCAGCAGCCCGACCACGGGACAGGGGCTAGGGGAGCAGTTCTTC
v_gene: TRBV25-1; j_gene: TRBJ2-1; d_gene: -; abundance: -; CDR3aa: CASSGWDEQFF; CDR3nt: TGTGCCAGCAGTGGATGGGATGAGCAGTTCTTC